The sequence of this TCR beta chain was determined in a study of CD8+ T cells in alopecia areata. The study's findings and limits: Scalp samples also yield sequences of resident alphabeta T cells from normal skin. Sharing of TCR sequences between patients (possibly for HLA-related reasons) was less clear than in mice. Normal scalp showed lower clonality than lesional scalp, especially alopecia totalis/universalis.

Extraction and reverse transcription of RNA yielded cDNA as the sequencing template. Method: immunoSEQ multiplex PCR; TCRdb's copy keeps in-frame clones and lacks some. Among fewer than 150,000 clones listed, approximately 58% were seen once. The count of this clone is one. The antigen remains undetermined. There are 11 residues in the CDR3. The ends were cut back, 10 bases at V and 4 bases at J, with 10 bases in the middle. Germline CDR1 reads MNHEY; CDR2 reads SVGAGI. Material for sequencing was CD4+ T cells sorted from blood. The chain uses TRBV6-5 and TRBJ1-1, with D unresolved. The receptor's source is a human donor in good health. CDR3 loop: CATAGATEAFF. In DNA form, the CDR3 reads TGTGCCACCGCGGGAGCCACTGAAGCTTTCTTT.